The present TCR beta chain was sequenced within a study of cytomegalovirus exposure and HLA in healthy donors. In the case of this clone: Its antigen is unknown.

The CDR3 totals 17 residues. Per germline, CDR1 MDHEN and CDR2 SYDVKM. With V trimmed by 5 bases and J by 6 bases, 17 bases remained unmatched. Study observations and caveats: Testing in vitro showed three CMV-associated chains specific for CMV antigens.

Using immunoSEQ multiplex PCR, the repertoire was profiled, and TCRdb retains in-frame clones only, with some absent. The data show some 130,000 clones, with about 86% seen just once and approximately 3% held by the top ten. This sequence originates from a man between 18 and 35 years old in good health and CMV-seronegative. The sequenced sample consisted of PBMCs. The V gene is TRBV28, the J gene TRBJ2-3; 7 bases fit TRBD2. The CDR3 DNA reads as TGTGCCAGCAGTCCTACCCTGGCGGGAGTAGGGGTGGATACGCAGTATTTT. Residues: CASSPTLAGVGVDTQYF.